This TCR beta chain was profiled in a study of T cell repertoires in aging, cancer and after chemotherapy. The CDR3 runs 12 residues. Germline V gene lookup returns CDR1 SQVTM and CDR2 ANQGSEA. The V segment lost 5 bases and the J segment 7 bases; nucleotides outside the gene matches: 4. This clonotype is judged large (0.1 to 1%). Peripheral blood genomic DNA, not sorted cells or RNA, was the template. Multiplex touch-down PCR with TRB-A/B primers amplified rearranged V-D-J TRB sequences. Each CDR3 protein is one row after TCRdb ran MiXCR on the multiplex PCR reads. There are several thousand distinct CDR3 sequences in the sample; 44% occur only once, and 6.5% to 8% lies in the top ten.

Sequenced: blood. The J gene is TRBJ2-2, the V gene TRBV29-1; 7 nucleotides agree with TRBD1. This receptor was identified in a human donor with a blood cancer. CDR3 bases: TGCAGCGTTCCACAGGGGAACGGGGAGCTGTTTTTT. This codes for CSVPQGNGELFF.